This T cell receptor (beta chain) was obtained from a study of blood T cell repertoires in COVID-19. Turning to the study itself: Samples taken during acute and convalescent COVID-19 were collected in the United States, Italy and Spain. T cells, B-cell-depleted T cells, or PBMCs supplied cDNA or gDNA.

Enrollees, about 18 to 90 years old, lived in about two dozen US areas. Cohort placement rested on clinical history that participants reported themselves. Clones were sequenced by immunoSEQ multiplex PCR, and TCRdb holds only the in-frame ones, with some missing. The profile shows some 190,000 clones, more than 70% of them singletons. V lost 0 bases, J lost 1 base, and 16 bases lay in between. The CDR3 has 17 residues. The germline gives CDR1 SGHVS, CDR2 FNYEAQ. The chain combines TRBV7-6 with TRBJ2-7; D possibly corresponds to TRBD2 (7 bases). The specimen sequenced was PBMCs or T cells enriched from blood (not recorded which). The source of this sequence is a man between 25 and 39 years old with acute COVID-19. CDR3 nucleotides: TGTGCCAGCAGCTTAGCGGGGGGGCCGGGGGAATCCTACGAGCAGTACTTC. Its protein is CASSLAGGPGESYEQYF.